Listed here are 21 T cell receptor beta chains from one sample, sequenced in a study of blood T cell repertoires in COVID-19. Clones were sequenced by immunoSEQ multiplex PCR, and TCRdb holds only the in-frame ones, with some missing. This table has 40,000 to 50,000 clones, roughly 80% appearing once. The material sequenced was peripheral blood. The receptors originated from a man aged 45-65 years with active COVID-19.

The chain is built from TRBV11-3 and TRBJ2-7; TRBD1 matches 7 bases. Per germline, CDR1 SGHNT and CDR2 YENEEA. Trimming removed 6 bases from V and 2 bases from J; junction bases left unmatched: 4. There are 13 residues in the CDR3. This CDR3 reads CASSQGQAYEQYF. In DNA form, the CDR3 reads TGTGCCAGCAGTCAAGGACAGGCCTACGAGCAGTACTTC.

V is TRBV27 and J is TRBJ2-3; tentatively, D is TRBD1 (6 bases). The CDR3 is 15 amino acids. Germline CDR1 and CDR2: MNHEY and SMNVEV (reference sequence). The ends were cut back, 2 bases at V and 5 bases at J, with 14 bases in the middle. The CDR3 here is CASSLRGISLDTQYF. DNA for the CDR3: TGTGCCAGCAGTTTAAGGGGGATTAGTCTAGATACGCAGTATTTT.

The rearrangement links TRBV5-1 to TRBJ1-1; 8 nucleotides line up with TRBD1. V lost 4 bases, J lost 4 bases, and 9 bases stayed unmatched. This CDR3 spans 15 amino acids. CDR1 and CDR2 (germline): SGHRS, YFSETQ. This CDR3 is CASSPGGTGGTEAFF. In DNA form, the CDR3 reads TGCGCCAGCAGCCCAGGGGGAACAGGGGGCACTGAAGCTTTCTTT.

V and J are TRBV6-1 and TRBJ1-5, with 9 bases fitting TRBD1. J lost 4 bases, V lost 4 bases, and 11 bases had no gene match. Germline CDR1 reads MNHNS; CDR2 reads SASEGT. This CDR3 is 17 amino acids long. The CDR3: CASSVSPRTGANQPQHF. CDR3 coding DNA: TGTGCCAGCAGTGTTTCGCCCAGGACAGGGGCGAATCAGCCCCAGCATTTT.

CDR3 in DNA: TGTGCTAGTGGTCAGGGACAGGGTGCGTACAATGAGCAGTTCTTC. Its translation is CASGQGQGAYNEQFF. The chain combines TRBV12-5 with TRBJ2-1; TRBD1 matches at 9 bases. V shed 5 bases, J shed 4 bases, and the junction held 6 bases outside the gene matches. The CDR3 is made up of 15 amino acids. Germline-derived CDR1 and CDR2 are LGHNT and FRNRAP.

The table lists this clone with a count of one. The rearrangement uses TRBV5-4 and TRBJ1-1, with a weak D call TRBD1 (5 bases). Germline assignment: CDR1 SGHNT and CDR2 YYREEE (reference sequence). CDR3 length equals 14 residues. V was cut by 0 bases and J by 6 bases, with 12 bases left in between. CDR3 residues: CASSLAGGSAEAFF. The CDR3 DNA follows: TGTGCCAGCAGCTTGGCCGGGGGTAGCGCTGAAGCTTTCTTT.

The rearrangement links TRBV27 to TRBJ2-5; D perhaps matches TRBD1 (6 bases). V shed 5 bases and J shed 5 bases, with 18 bases lying between them. CDR1 MNHEY and CDR2 SMNVEV come from the germline V gene (reference sequence). The CDR3 consists of 15 residues. The CDR3 here is CASSPLQGWGETQYF. CDR3 in DNA: TGTGCCAGCAGTCCCCTACAGGGTTGGGGGGAGACCCAGTACTTC.

This chain links TRBV18 with TRBJ2-3; D might be TRBD1 (6 bases). The CDR3 is made up of 12 amino acids. The V gene lost 8 bases and the J gene lost 5 bases, with 11 bases spanning the gap. Per the germline V gene, CDR1 is KGHSH and CDR2 is LQKENI. The CDR3 region is CASNSGVDTQYF. The CDR3 nucleotides are TGTGCCAGCAACTCAGGGGTAGATACGCAGTATTTT.

The rearrangement uses TRBV6-6 and TRBJ1-4; TRBD1 matches at 7 bases. The CDR3 totals 15 residues. From germline, CDR1 is MNHNY and CDR2 SVGAGI (reference sequence). V gave up 7 bases and J gave up 2 bases; unmatched junction bases: 7. CDR3 loop: CASNKQGRTNEKLFF. DNA for the CDR3: TGTGCCAGCAACAAACAGGGGAGGACTAATGAAAAACTGTTTTTT.

The CDR3 coding sequence is TGTGCCAGCAGCTTAGGGTTCTACTACGAGCAGTACTTC. It translates to CASSLGFYYEQYF. V and J are TRBV7-8 and TRBJ2-7; D unclear. Germline loops: CDR1 SGHVS, CDR2 FQNEAQ. V lost 1 base, J lost 3 bases, and 7 bases lay in between. The CDR3 is 13 amino acids.

This chain joins TRBV5-4 and TRBJ2-1; 12 bases match TRBD2. The germline V gene has CDR1 SGHNT and CDR2 YYREEE (reference sequence). This CDR3 contains 16 residues. Germline trimming cut 2 bases from V and 8 bases from J; bases unmatched to any gene: 8. DNA for the CDR3: TGTGCCAGCAGCTTACCTAGCGGGAGGGCCGGGGATGAGCAGTTCTTC. This translates into CASSLPSGRAGDEQFF.

This chain links TRBV5-4 with TRBJ1-4; TRBD1 agrees at 8 bases. This CDR3 is 17 amino acids long. The V and J ends lost 7 bases and 0 bases, in that order; junction bases with no gene match: 11. Germline V lookup: CDR1 SGHNT, CDR2 YYREEE (reference sequence). The CDR3 coding sequence is TGTGCCAGCTCAAAAGGGGACAGGTCTCCAACTAATGAAAAACTGTTTTTT. It specifies CASSKGDRSPTNEKLFF.

This chain uses TRBV7-9 with TRBJ2-5; 10 nucleotides align to TRBD2. The CDR3 covers 14 residues. V trimming: 4 bases; J trimming: 5 bases; junction bases outside the gene matches: 4. Germline CDR1 and CDR2: SEHNR and FQNEAQ (reference sequence). CDR3 DNA: TGTGCCAGCAGCTCTAGCGGGAGAGGGGAGACCCAGTACTTC. It codes for CASSSSGRGETQYF.

The rearrangement joins TRBV6-5 to TRBJ1-2; 11 nucleotides agree with TRBD1. The CDR3 runs 14 residues. Trimming took 6 bases from V and 4 from J; bases not matched to a gene: 4. Germline CDR1 reads MNHEY; CDR2 reads SVGAGI. CDR3 amino acids: CASRTGTGGYGYTF. For the CDR3, the DNA is TGTGCCAGCAGAACCGGGACAGGGGGCTATGGCTACACCTTC.

This chain links TRBV15 with TRBJ2-1, with D possibly being TRBD1 (6 bases). Trimming shortened V by 5 bases and J by 6 bases, and 11 bases separated the two germline ends. Germline-derived CDR1 and CDR2 are LNHNV and YYDKDF (reference sequence). The CDR3 contains 13 residues. CDR3 in amino acids: CATSVDRRNEQFF. The CDR3 DNA is TGTGCCACCAGCGTTGACAGGCGCAATGAGCAGTTCTTC.

This clone came up a few times. The chain combines TRBV4-3 with TRBJ2-1, with 11 nucleotides matching TRBD2. Germline loops: CDR1 LGHNA, CDR2 YSLEER. With V trimmed by 5 bases and J by 4 bases, 4 bases remained unmatched. The CDR3 sequence is 15 residues long. The CDR3 sequence: CASSAGTSGYNEQFF. The CDR3 DNA is TGCGCCAGCAGCGCGGGGACTAGCGGTTACAATGAGCAGTTCTTC.

This clone occurred once. The V and J genes are TRBV7-2 and TRBJ1-6; no definite D call. CDR1 and CDR2 from the germline V gene are SGHTA and FQGNSA. The length of the CDR3 is 15 residues. Trimming took off 4 bases at V and 5 bases at J, with 12 bases between the two ends. The CDR3 nucleotides are TGTGCCAGCAGCTCGGGGATTCTCGATAATTCACCCCTCCACTTT. Residues: CASSSGILDNSPLHF. Complete variable domain (other parts from reference TRBV7-2 and TRBJ1-6): GAGVSQSPSNKVTEKGKDVELRCDPISGHTALYWYRQSLGQGLEFLIYFQGNSAPDKSGLPSDRFSAERTGGSVSTLTIQRTQQEDSAVYLCASSSGILDNSPLHFGNGTRLTVT.

This chain joins TRBV12-5 and TRBJ2-7; TRBD1 matches at 7 bases. The germline V gene has CDR1 LGHNT and CDR2 FRNRAP. The CDR3 is made up of 15 amino acids. Unmatched junction bases numbered 8, after V lost 6 bases and J lost 0 bases. This CDR3 reads CASGPDRALSYEQYF. As DNA, the CDR3 is TGTGCTAGTGGCCCCGACAGGGCCCTCTCCTACGAGCAGTACTTC.

This CDR3 reads CASRPTANTGELFF. CDR3 nucleotides: TGTGCCAGCAGACCAACAGCGAACACCGGGGAGCTGTTTTTT. The rearrangement uses TRBV28 and TRBJ2-2, with D unresolved. V lost 6 bases, J lost 0 bases, and 8 bases lay in between. Germline V CDR1 and CDR2: MDHEN, SYDVKM. The CDR3 extends over 14 amino acids.

The rearrangement links TRBV27 to TRBJ1-1; TRBD1 might be the D (5 bases). This CDR3 has 14 amino acids. The V and J ends lost 10 bases and 5 bases respectively, with 20 bases between them. CDR1 MNHEY and CDR2 SMNVEV come from the germline V gene (reference sequence). Here the CDR3 DNA reads TGTGCCACCCACACAAGGGCGGGGGAGACTGAAGCTTTCTTT. This codes for CATHTRAGETEAFF.

The V call is TRBV3-1 (or the pseudogene TRBV3-2), the J call TRBJ2-1; 13 bases agree with TRBD2. After removal of 4 bases from V and 7 bases from J, the junction contained 4 bases not matched to a gene. This CDR3 has 15 amino acids. Germline assignment: CDR1 LGHDT and CDR2 YNNKEL (reference sequence). The CDR3 sequence: CASSPGTSGKNEQFF. The CDR3 nucleotides read TGTGCCAGCAGCCCGGGGACTAGCGGGAAGAATGAGCAGTTCTTC.